The sequence of this T cell receptor (beta chain) was determined in a study of low-dose radiotherapy and immunotherapy resistance in tumors (dated by TCRdb to 2021 to 2024). Study-wide context: In Cohort 1, 0.5 Gy per fraction was delivered every 2 weeks, and a total PTV dose of 6.5 Gy was prescribed. In Cohort 2, 1 Gy per fraction was delivered every two weeks, for a total of 13 Gy over 26 weeks. Patients were given nivolumab as a 240 mg flat dose every two weeks and ipilimumab at 1 mg/kg every six weeks, with both drugs delivered intravenously. Intravenous cyclophosphamide at 200 mg/m2 was administered every two weeks, one day ahead of each radiation and immunotherapy administration. Patients took aspirin 300 mg orally once daily for four cycles, starting on cycle 1 day 1. Trial participants were not randomized into treatment groups. The translational analysis covered eight patients: three from the first dose cohort and the first five from the second dose cohort.

Data came from an Illumina HiSeq 2500. To make first-strand cDNA, Superscript III was used along with a set of TRAV- and TRBV-specific primers so that both the TCRalpha and TCRbeta chains were covered. TCRs were amplified with Phusion for approximately 20 PCR cycles using a constant-region primer together with the adapter attached to the V primers. Isolated mRNA was amplified with the MessageAmp II aRNA Amplification Kit, using a roughly 15-hour in vitro transcription at 37°C. The Dynabeads mRNA DIRECT Purification Kit was used to isolate mRNA for TCR sequencing. Indexed Illumina adapters were added in a second 25-cycle Phusion PCR, and the resulting products were purified with AMPure XP beads. The source study handled its data this way. Custom Perl scripts pooled TCR sequences encoding the same protein, removed out-of-frame sequences and computed each clonotype's abundance. Any TCR sequence supported by only a single read was excluded from analysis. Shannon entropy, Gini index, clonality, richness, and the frequency of TCRs shared between repertoires were included as repertoire metrics. TCRdb applied fastp at Q25 and MiXCR to the public reads, then kept only in-frame beta chains. Rows matching on CDR3 protein sequence are summarized as one entry with the most common DNA and genes. It is TCRdb's table, rather than the study itself, that gives the V and J calls and clone size. The sample contains about 58,000 distinct CDR3 sequences, approximately 22% of them found a single time. The ten largest make up 6% to 8.5% of the sample.

The time point label here, explained by the study, means: after trial treatment. The treatment or condition label here, explained by the study, means: LDRT plus nivolumab, ipilimumab, low-dose cyclophosphamide and aspirin (RACIN trial). The donors took part in RACIN, a single-arm, phase I, dose-escalation trial that combined nivolumab, ipilimumab, aspirin, low-dose cyclophosphamide and low-dose radiotherapy. Patients were eligible if they had advanced solid tumors that were TIL-negative. CDR3 length: 14 amino acids, cysteine to phenylalanine. The CDR3 DNA has 42 bases and is translated from base 1. The germline V gene gives CDR1 as MNHEY and CDR2 as SVGEGT. V lost 0 bases and J lost 5 bases; the stretch between them is 8 bases long. This clonotype was detected a few times. Its binding antigen is unknown. Base qualities are not recorded, but no much larger clone differs from it by a single base.

The rearranged segments are TRBV6-2 or TRBV6-3 and TRBJ2-4, with TRBD1 tentatively as D gene (6 bases match). This clonotype originated in a male donor with prostate cancer. Material: PBMCs, obtained after low-dose radiotherapy plus immunotherapy. CDR3 sequence: CASSYSGQQNIQYF. The nucleotide sequence is given as TGTGCCAGCAGTTACTCAGGACAGCAAAACATTCAGTACTTC.